This T cell receptor beta chain was obtained from a study of Graves' ophthalmopathy and Graves' hyperthyroidism. The overall study: Ahead of any treatment, peripheral blood was obtained at the initial diagnosis. The study's findings and limits: In predicting ophthalmopathy progression, the model reached around 66% sensitivity and 72.22% specificity.

Comment on this clonotype: Its specificity is unknown.

RNA served as the template for amplifying TCR beta CDR3 regions. Amplification began with first-round RT-PCR using HTBI primers, then second-round multiplex PCR was performed. TCRdb reprocessed the multiplex PCR reads via MiXCR and lists one record per CDR3 protein. The sample has 200,000 to 250,000 distinct CDR3 sequences, around 50% seen once; the top ten hold less than 50%. In donors with ophthalmopathy, activity was moderate-to-severe, with CAS ≥3, NOSPECS ≥4 and duration under 3 months. The starting material, about 9.5 ml of fresh peripheral blood, provided the PBMCs. Trimming removed 5 bases from V and 0 bases from J; junction bases left unmatched: 11. Germline V CDR1 and CDR2: SEHNR, FQNEAQ (reference sequence). The CDR3 is 18 amino acids.

The chain joins TRBV7-9 to TRBJ1-4; 8 nucleotides align to TRBD1. The TCR originated in an adult man with Graves' ophthalmopathy. The sample comprised peripheral blood. CDR3 sequence (DNA): TGTGCCAGCAGCCGGAGCGGCAGGGGGCGACCAACTAATGAAAAACTGTTTTTT. Protein product: CASSRSGRGRPTNEKLFF.